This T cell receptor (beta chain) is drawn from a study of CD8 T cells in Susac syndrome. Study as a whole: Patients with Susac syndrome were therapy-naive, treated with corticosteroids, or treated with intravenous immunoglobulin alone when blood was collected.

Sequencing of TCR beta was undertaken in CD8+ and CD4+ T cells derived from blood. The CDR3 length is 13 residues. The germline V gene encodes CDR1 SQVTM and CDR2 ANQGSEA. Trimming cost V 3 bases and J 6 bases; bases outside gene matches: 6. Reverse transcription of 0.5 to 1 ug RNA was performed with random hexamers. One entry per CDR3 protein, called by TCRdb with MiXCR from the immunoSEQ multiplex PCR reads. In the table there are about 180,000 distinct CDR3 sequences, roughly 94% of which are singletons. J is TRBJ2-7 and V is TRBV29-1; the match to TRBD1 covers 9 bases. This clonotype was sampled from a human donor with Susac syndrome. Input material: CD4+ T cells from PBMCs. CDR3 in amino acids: CSVEGQGDAEQYF. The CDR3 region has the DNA TGCAGCGTTGAGGGACAGGGAGATGCCGAGCAGTACTTC.